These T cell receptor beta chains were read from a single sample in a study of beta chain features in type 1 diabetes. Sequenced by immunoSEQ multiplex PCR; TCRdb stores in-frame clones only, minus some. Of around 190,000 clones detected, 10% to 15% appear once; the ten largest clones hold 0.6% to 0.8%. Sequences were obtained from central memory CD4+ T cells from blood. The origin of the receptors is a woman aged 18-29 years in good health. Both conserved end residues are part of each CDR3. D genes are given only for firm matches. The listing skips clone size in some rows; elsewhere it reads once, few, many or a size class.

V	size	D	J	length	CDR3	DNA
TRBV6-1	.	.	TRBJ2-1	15	CAISWGASGYNEQFF	TGTGCCATCTCGTGGGGGGCTAGCGGTTACAATGAGCAGTTCTTC
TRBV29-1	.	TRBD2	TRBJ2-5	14	CSVDSGRQQETQYF	TGCAGCGTTGATAGCGGGAGGCAACAAGAGACCCAGTACTTC
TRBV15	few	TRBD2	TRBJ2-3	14	CATREGGHTDTQYF	TGTGCCACCAGGGAGGGAGGGCACACAGATACGCAGTATTTT
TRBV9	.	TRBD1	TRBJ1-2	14	CASTLAGTGYGYTF	TGTGCCAGCACCCTGGCCGGGACAGGGTATGGCTACACCTTC
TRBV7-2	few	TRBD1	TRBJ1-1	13	CASSYDRGSEAFF	TGTGCCAGCAGCTATGACAGGGGCTCTGAAGCTTTCTTT
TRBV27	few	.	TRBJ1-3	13	CASSYQYGNTIYF	TGTGCCAGCAGTTACCAGTATGGAAACACCATATATTTT
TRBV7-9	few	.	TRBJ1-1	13	CASSWGGNTEAFF	TGTGCCAGCAGCTGGGGCGGGAACACTGAAGCTTTCTTT
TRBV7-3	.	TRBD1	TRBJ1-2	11	CASSTGDGYTF	TGTGCCAGCAGCACAGGGGATGGCTACACCTTC
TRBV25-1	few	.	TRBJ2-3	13	CASSERVLDTQYF	TGTGCCAGCAGTGAACGAGTTTTAGATACGCAGTATTTT
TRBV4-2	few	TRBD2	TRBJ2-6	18	CASSQGPAGTSGANVLTF	TGTGCCAGCAGCCAAGGCCCAGCGGGAACCTCTGGGGCCAACGTCCTGACTTTC
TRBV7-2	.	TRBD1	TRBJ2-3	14	CASSLGQGMDTQYF	TGTGCCAGCAGCCTGGGACAGGGGATGGATACGCAGTATTTT
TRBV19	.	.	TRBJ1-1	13	CASSMSGNTEAFF	TGTGCCAGTAGTATGTCGGGGAACACTGAAGCTTTCTTT
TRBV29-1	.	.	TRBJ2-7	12	CSVDQGSYEQYF	TGCAGCGTTGACCAGGGCTCCTACGAGCAGTACTTC
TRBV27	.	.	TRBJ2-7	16	CASSLFPGVINVEQYF	TGTGCCAGCAGTTTATTTCCGGGAGTCATCAATGTTGAGCAGTACTTC
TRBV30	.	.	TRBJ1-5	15	CAWSLRGGGNQPQHF	TGTGCCTGGAGTTTACGGGGAGGGGGTAATCAGCCCCAGCATTTT
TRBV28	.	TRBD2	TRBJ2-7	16	CASSSIAGGLSYEQYF	TGTGCCAGCAGTTCCATAGCGGGAGGGTTAAGCTACGAGCAGTACTTC
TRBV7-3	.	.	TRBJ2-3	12	CASSSGREQQYF	TGTGCCAGCAGCTCCGGTAGAGAGCAGCAGTATTTT
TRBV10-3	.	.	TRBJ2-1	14	CAIRPSLSGNEQFF	TGTGCCATCAGGCCCAGTCTCAGCGGGAATGAGCAGTTCTTC
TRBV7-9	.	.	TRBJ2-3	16	CASSLGSAGISDTQYF	TGTGCCAGCAGCTTAGGGTCGGCAGGGATATCAGATACGCAGTATTTT
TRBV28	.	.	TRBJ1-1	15	CASIPATGMNTEAFF	TGTGCCAGCATCCCGGCTACAGGGATGAACACTGAAGCTTTCTTT
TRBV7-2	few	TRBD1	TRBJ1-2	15	CASSLGQEAYYGYTF	TGTGCCAGCAGCTTGGGACAGGAAGCTTACTATGGCTACACCTTC
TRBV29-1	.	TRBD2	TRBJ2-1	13	CSVGTSGPNEQFF	TGCAGCGTTGGAACTAGCGGGCCCAATGAGCAGTTCTTC
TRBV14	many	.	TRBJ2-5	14	CASSQGQGGKTQYF	TGTGCCAGCAGCCAAGGTCAGGGCGGGAAGACCCAGTACTTC
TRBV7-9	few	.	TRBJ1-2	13	CASRLSSLSGYTF	TGTGCCAGCAGGTTGTCCTCTCTGAGTGGCTACACCTTC
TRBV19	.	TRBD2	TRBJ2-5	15	CASSTTSGSRETQYF	TGTGCCAGTAGTACGACTAGCGGGAGTAGGGAGACCCAGTACTTC
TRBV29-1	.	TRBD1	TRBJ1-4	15	CSVDVGQGQGEKLFF	TGCAGCGTTGATGTGGGACAGGGACAAGGTGAAAAACTGTTTTTT
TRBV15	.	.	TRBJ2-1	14	CATSPENLLNEQFF	TGTGCCACCAGCCCTGAGAACCTACTCAATGAGCAGTTCTTC
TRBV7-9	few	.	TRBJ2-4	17	CASSQPRQGGTKNIQYF	TGTGCCAGCAGCCAACCGCGGCAGGGCGGAACCAAAAACATTCAGTACTTC
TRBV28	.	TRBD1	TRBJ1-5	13	CASRDRAYQPQHF	TGTGCCAGCAGGGACAGGGCGTATCAGCCCCAGCATTTT
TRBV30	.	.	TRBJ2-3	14	CAWNQARMTDTQYF	TGTGCCTGGAACCAAGCTAGGATGACAGATACGCAGTATTTT
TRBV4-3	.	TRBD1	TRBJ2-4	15	CASSQGLGQGNIQYF	TGCGCCAGCAGCCAAGGGCTGGGACAGGGAAACATTCAGTACTTC
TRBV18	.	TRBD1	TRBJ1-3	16	CASSPPVQGVENTIYF	TGTGCCAGCTCACCACCGGTACAGGGGGTGGAAAACACCATATATTTT
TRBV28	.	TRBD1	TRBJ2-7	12	CASRTGYDEQYF	TGTGCCAGCAGGACAGGGTACGACGAGCAGTACTTC
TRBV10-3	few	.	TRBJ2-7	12	CAISDSGDEQYF	TGTGCCATCAGCGATTCAGGGGACGAGCAGTACTTC
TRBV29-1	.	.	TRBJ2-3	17	CSVSLSWGGGSPDTQYF	TGCAGCGTTTCCCTATCTTGGGGGGGCGGGAGTCCAGATACGCAGTATTTT
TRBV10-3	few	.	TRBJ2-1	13	CAIRKEGYNEQFF	TGTGCCATCAGGAAGGAGGGCTACAATGAGCAGTTCTTC
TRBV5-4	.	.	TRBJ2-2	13	CASSLAYMGELFF	TGTGCCAGCAGCTTGGCTTATATGGGGGAGCTGTTTTTT
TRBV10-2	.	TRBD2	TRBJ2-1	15	CASSAGLAGVNEQFF	TGCGCCAGCAGTGCGGGACTAGCGGGAGTCAATGAGCAGTTCTTC
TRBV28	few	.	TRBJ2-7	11	CASSDSREQYF	TGTGCCAGCAGCGACAGTCGCGAGCAGTACTTC
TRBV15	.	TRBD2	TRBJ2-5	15	CATSRKVAGDETQYF	TGTGCCACCAGCAGAAAGGTAGCGGGAGACGAGACCCAGTACTTC
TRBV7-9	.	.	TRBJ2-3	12	CASRTEGDTQYF	TGTGCCAGCAGGACCGAGGGAGATACGCAGTATTTT
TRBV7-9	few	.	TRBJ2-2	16	CASSLSADRNTGELFF	TGTGCCAGCAGCTTATCCGCGGACAGGAACACCGGGGAGCTGTTTTTT
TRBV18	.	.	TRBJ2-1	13	CASSPGSEREQFF	TGTGCCAGCTCACCAGGGTCCGAGCGGGAGCAGTTCTTC
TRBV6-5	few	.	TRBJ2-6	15	CASSYDSPGANVLTF	TGTGCCAGCAGTTACGACAGCCCTGGGGCCAACGTCCTGACTTTC
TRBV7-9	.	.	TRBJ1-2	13	CASSPPSSHGYTF	TGTGCCAGCAGCCCCCCCAGTTCTCATGGCTACACCTTC
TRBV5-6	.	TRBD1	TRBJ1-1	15	CASSLRTGVGTEAFF	TGTGCCAGCAGCCTTAGGACAGGGGTTGGCACTGAAGCTTTCTTT
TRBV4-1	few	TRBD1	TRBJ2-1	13	CASSLTDRGEQFF	TGCGCCAGCAGCCTCACGGACAGGGGTGAGCAGTTCTTC
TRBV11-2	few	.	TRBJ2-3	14	CASSLDTYTDTQYF	TGTGCCAGCAGCTTAGATACCTACACAGATACGCAGTATTTT
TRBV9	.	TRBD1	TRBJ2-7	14	CASSLRGQGYEQYF	TGTGCCAGCAGCCTAAGGGGACAGGGCTACGAGCAGTACTTC